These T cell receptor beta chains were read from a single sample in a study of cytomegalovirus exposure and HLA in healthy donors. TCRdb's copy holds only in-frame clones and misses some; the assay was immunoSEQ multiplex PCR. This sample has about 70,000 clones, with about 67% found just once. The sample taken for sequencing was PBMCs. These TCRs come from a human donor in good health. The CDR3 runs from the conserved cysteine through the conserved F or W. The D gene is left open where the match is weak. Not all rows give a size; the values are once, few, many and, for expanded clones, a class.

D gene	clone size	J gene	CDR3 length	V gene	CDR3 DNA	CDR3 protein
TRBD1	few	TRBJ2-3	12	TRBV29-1	TGCAGCGTTGGACAGGGGACAGATACGCAGTATTTT	CSVGQGTDTQYF
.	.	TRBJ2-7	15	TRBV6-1	TGTGCCAGCAGTGAACAGCACGGGAGCTCCTACGAGCAGTACTTC	CASSEQHGSSYEQYF
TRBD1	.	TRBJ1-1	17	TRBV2	TGTGCCAGCATCACCCTAGAGGGGGCGAACAGGAACACTGAAGCTTTCTTT	CASITLEGANRNTEAFF
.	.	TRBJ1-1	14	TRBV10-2	TGCGCCAGCAGTCCCCAAAGAGCGGACACTGAAGCTTTCTTT	CASSPQRADTEAFF
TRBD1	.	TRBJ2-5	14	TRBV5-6	TGTGCCAGCAGCGCGACAGGGGGCTCGGAGACCCAGTACTTC	CASSATGGSETQYF
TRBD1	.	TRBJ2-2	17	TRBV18	TGTGCCAGCTCACCAGGAATACAGGGGGCATTTGCCGGGGAGCTGTTTTTT	CASSPGIQGAFAGELFF
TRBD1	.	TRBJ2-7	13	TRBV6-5	TGTGCCAGCTCCCGGGACAGGGGACGCGAGCAGTACTTC	CASSRDRGREQYF
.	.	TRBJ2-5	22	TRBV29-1	TGCAGCGTTGGTTCGGACGCGGGCCTAACGAGCTGGGTTCGCGGCTTATCAGGGACCCAGTACTTC	CSVGSDAGLTSWVRGLSGTQYF
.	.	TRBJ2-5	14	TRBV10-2	TGCGCCAGCAGTGATAGACAGGCCCAAGAGACCCAGTACTTC	CASSDRQAQETQYF
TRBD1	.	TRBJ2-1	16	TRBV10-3	TGTGCCATCAGTGAGTCGGGACAGGGGGGCTACAATGAGCAGTTCTTC	CAISESGQGGYNEQFF
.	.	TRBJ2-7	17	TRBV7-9	TGTGCCAGCAGCTTACCCAGACAGCTAGTTAACTCCTACGAGCAGTACTTC	CASSLPRQLVNSYEQYF
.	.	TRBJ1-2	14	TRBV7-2	TGTGCCAGCAGCCCTCAAGGGGGTGGCTATGGCTACACCTTC	CASSPQGGGYGYTF
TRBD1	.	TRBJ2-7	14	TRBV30	TGTGCCTGGACCCTCGGGACAGTGGCCTACGAGCAGTACTTC	CAWTLGTVAYEQYF
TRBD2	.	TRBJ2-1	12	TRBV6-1	TGTGCCAGCAGCGGACTAGTGAATGAGCAGTTCTTC	CASSGLVNEQFF
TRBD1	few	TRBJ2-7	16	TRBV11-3	TGTGCCAGCAGCCCCCGACAGGGTACTATCGAGTACGAGCAGTACTTC	CASSPRQGTIEYEQYF
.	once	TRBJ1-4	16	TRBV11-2	TGTGCCAGCAGCTTAATACCAGATGCAACTAATGAAAAACTGTTTTTT	CASSLIPDATNEKLFF
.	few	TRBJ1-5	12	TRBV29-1	TGCAGCGCGGGACACGGTAATCAGCCCCAGCATTTT	CSAGHGNQPQHF
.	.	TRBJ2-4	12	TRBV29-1	TGCAGCGTTGAAGATTTCCTAAACATTCAGTACTTC	CSVEDFLNIQYF
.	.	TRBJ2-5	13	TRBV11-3	TGTGCCAGCAAGACGGACAACCAAGAGACCCAGTACTTC	CASKTDNQETQYF
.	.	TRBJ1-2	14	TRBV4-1	TGCGCCAGCAGCCAAGTAGCGGTTAACTGTGGCTACACCTTC	CASSQVAVNCGYTF
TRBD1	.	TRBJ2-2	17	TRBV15	TGTGCCACCAGCAGGGACGAAAGCAGGGGGCCTTCTGGGGAGCTGTTTTTT	CATSRDESRGPSGELFF
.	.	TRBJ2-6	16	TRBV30	TGTGCCTGGAGTGTTGTCTGGGGCCCTGGGGCCAACGTCCTGACTTTC	CAWSVVWGPGANVLTF
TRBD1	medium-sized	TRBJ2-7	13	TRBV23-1	TGCGCCAGCAGTAGGCAGGGGGCTCGAGAGCAGTACTTC	CASSRQGAREQYF
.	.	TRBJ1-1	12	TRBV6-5	TGTGCCAGCAGTTACTCTGGGCAGAGTGCTTTCTTT	CASSYSGQSAFF
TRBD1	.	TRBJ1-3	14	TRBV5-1	TGCGCCAGCAGCCGGGACAGTAAAGGAAACACCATATATTTT	CASSRDSKGNTIYF
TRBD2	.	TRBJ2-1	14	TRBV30	TGTGCCTGGGCCAGCGGGAGCAGCCACAATGAGCAGTTCTTC	CAWASGSSHNEQFF
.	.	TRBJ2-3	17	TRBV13	TGTGCCAGCAGCCGTGGGAAAACAGGTGGAATATCAAATACGCAGTATTTT	CASSRGKTGGISNTQYF
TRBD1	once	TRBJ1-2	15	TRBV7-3	TGTGCCAGCAGTCTGCTCCCGGGACAGGAGAATGGCTACACCTTC	CASSLLPGQENGYTF
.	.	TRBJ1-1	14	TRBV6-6	TGTGCCAGCAGTTACCAGGGGACAAACACTGAAGCTTTCTTT	CASSYQGTNTEAFF
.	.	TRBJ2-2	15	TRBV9	TGTGCCAGCAGCGCGCGGGATGTCGACACCGGGGAGCTGTTTTTT	CASSARDVDTGELFF
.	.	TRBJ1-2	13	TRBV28	TGTGCCAGCAGTTTGGAGGGAATAGGCGGCTACACCTTC	CASSLEGIGGYTF
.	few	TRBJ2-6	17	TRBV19	TGTGCCAGTACCCTCACAGCGGCGAGCTCTGGGGCCAACGTCCTGACTTTC	CASTLTAASSGANVLTF
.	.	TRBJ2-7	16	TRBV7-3	TGTGCCAGCAGCTCCTCCCCCCCGACTCCCATAAACGAGCAGTACTTC	CASSSSPPTPINEQYF
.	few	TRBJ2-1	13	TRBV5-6	TGTGCCAGCAGCCCCCGACTCAGTAATGAGCAGTTCTTC	CASSPRLSNEQFF
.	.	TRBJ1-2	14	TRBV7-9	TGTGCCAGCAGCTTAGGGGGCAGGGCGTATGGCTACACCTTC	CASSLGGRAYGYTF
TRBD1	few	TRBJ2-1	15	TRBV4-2	TGTGCCAGCAGCAGAGAGACAGGGGGGAGCAATGAGCAGTTCTTC	CASSRETGGSNEQFF
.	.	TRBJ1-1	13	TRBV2	TGTGCCAGCAGTCAGGATTCGAACACTGAAGCTTTCTTT	CASSQDSNTEAFF
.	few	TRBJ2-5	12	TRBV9	TGTGCCAGCAGCAGCGCAATGGAGACCCAGTACTTC	CASSSAMETQYF
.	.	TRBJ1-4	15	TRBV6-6	TGTGCCAGCAGTTACTCACAGGGCACTAATGAAAAACTGTTTTTT	CASSYSQGTNEKLFF
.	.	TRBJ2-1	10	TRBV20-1	TGCAGTGCTAGTCGGAATGAGCAGTTCTTC	CSASRNEQFF
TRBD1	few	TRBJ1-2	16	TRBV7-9	TGTGCCAGCAGCCCACGGGACAGGGGAACTAACTATGGCTACACCTTC	CASSPRDRGTNYGYTF
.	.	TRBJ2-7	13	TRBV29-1	TGCAGCGTTGTTGTGGGGGCTTCTTTCGAGCAGTACTTC	CSVVVGASFEQYF